These T cell receptor beta chains were read from a single sample in a study of CD8+CD57+ T cells in acquired aplastic anemia. MiXCR, applied by TCRdb to the reads, yields one record per CDR3 protein. The sample lists 150,000 to 200,000 distinct CDR3 sequences, around 60% occurring once. The specimen sequenced was sorted CD4+, CD8+, or CD8+CD57+ T cells (not recorded which) from PBMCs. These receptors originate from a human donor in good health. The CDR3 runs from the conserved cysteine through the conserved F or W. The order of the fields is V gene, J gene, clone size, D gene, CDR3 protein, CDR3 DNA. The D gene is left open where the match is weak. Where a row states a size, it is once, few, many or the class of an expanded clone; other rows omit it.

TRBV6-1,TRBJ2-7,once,TRBD1,CASSFLTGTAYEQYF,TGTGCCAGCAGCTTCCTGACAGGGACGGCCTACGAGCAGTACTTC
TRBV4-3,TRBJ2-7,many,TRBD2,CASSQVSGGEQYF,TGCGCCAGCAGCCAAGTGAGCGGGGGCGAGCAGTACTTC
TRBV7-9,TRBJ2-7,once,NA,CASGEGYEQYF,TGTGCCAGCGGAGAGGGCTACGAGCAGTACTTC
TRBV5-4,TRBJ2-7,once,NA,CASRSELKVYEQYF,TGTGCCAGCAGGTCCGAGCTTAAAGTGTACGAGCAGTACTTC
TRBV20-1,TRBJ2-5,NA,TRBD2,CSATRLAGVLQETQYF,TGCAGTGCGACCCGACTAGCGGGGGTACTACAAGAGACCCAGTACTTC
TRBV5-4,TRBJ1-1,once,NA,CASSLAAFNTEAFF,TGTGCCAGCAGCTTGGCAGCGTTTAACACTGAAGCTTTCTTT
TRBV19,TRBJ1-4,NA,TRBD1,CASRRTGGSEKLFF,TGTGCCAGTAGAAGGACAGGGGGTAGTGAAAAACTGTTTTTT
TRBV9,TRBJ2-7,NA,NA,CASSVGDTLYEQYF,TGTGCCAGCAGCGTAGGGGACACACTCTACGAGCAGTACTTC
TRBV29-1,TRBJ2-3,NA,TRBD2,CSVEVEGGRTDTQYF,TGCAGCGTTGAAGTCGAGGGCGGGAGAACAGATACGCAGTATTTT
TRBV6-4,TRBJ2-6,NA,NA,CASSDSLGANVLTF,TGTGCCAGCAGTGACAGTCTGGGTGCCAACGTCCTGACTTTC
TRBV11-3,TRBJ2-7,NA,NA,CASSPAFTYEQYF,TGTGCCAGCAGCCCGGCGTTTACCTACGAGCAGTACTTC
TRBV2,TRBJ2-3,many,NA,CASRGTPPSTDTQYF,TGTGCCAGCAGGGGGACGCCACCCTCCACAGATACGCAGTATTTT
TRBV6-5,TRBJ2-5,NA,TRBD2,CASSGTSGYQQETQYF,TGTGCCAGCAGTGGCACTAGCGGTTACCAACAAGAGACCCAGTACTTC
TRBV2,TRBJ1-2,NA,NA,CASSVTGIDGYTF,TGTGCCAGCAGTGTTACAGGGATTGATGGCTACACCTTC
TRBV28,TRBJ1-5,NA,NA,CASSLGARQPQHF,TGTGCCAGCAGTTTGGGGGCCCGTCAGCCCCAGCATTTT
TRBV10-3,TRBJ2-7,NA,TRBD1,CAISSPLGTGLYEQYF,TGTGCCATCAGTTCCCCCTTGGGGACAGGGTTGTACGAGCAGTACTTC
TRBV2,TRBJ2-7,NA,TRBD1,CASSVNGDRGF,TGTGCCAGCAGTGTTAATGGGGACAGGGGCTTC
TRBV12-3/TRBV12-4,TRBJ2-5,NA,TRBD1,CASRGQGLETQYF,TGTGCCAGCAGGGGACAGGGGTTGGAGACCCAGTACTTC
TRBV24-1,TRBJ1-5,NA,NA,CATSMGGVDQPQHF,TGTGCCACCAGTATGGGGGGGGTCGATCAGCCCCAGCATTTT
TRBV3-1,TRBJ2-1,NA,TRBD2,CASSQELLGVGLAGVNEQFF,TGTGCCAGCAGCCAAGAGTTGTTGGGGGTAGGACTAGCGGGAGTAAATGAGCAGTTCTTC
TRBV5-1,TRBJ1-4,NA,NA,CASSPGEATNEKLFF,TGCGCCAGCAGCCCCGGGGAGGCAACTAATGAAAAACTGTTTTTT
TRBV10-3,TRBJ1-5,NA,TRBD1,CAISPDRDNQPQHF,TGTGCCATCAGTCCTGACAGGGACAATCAGCCCCAGCATTTT
TRBV7-2,TRBJ1-2,NA,NA,CASSLVPGPGYTF,TGTGCCAGCAGCTTAGTTCCGGGGCCTGGCTACACCTTC
TRBV24-1,TRBJ2-1,few,NA,CATSWGHNEQFF,TGTGCCACCAGCTGGGGGCACAATGAGCAGTTCTTC
TRBV9,TRBJ2-7,NA,NA,CASSAGTLSSYEQYF,TGTGCCAGCAGCGCCGGGACATTAAGCTCCTACGAGCAGTACTTC
TRBV15,TRBJ2-1,NA,TRBD2,CATTSTDHGTSGNNEQFF,TGTGCCACCACCTCGACCGATCACGGGACTAGCGGGAACAATGAGCAGTTCTTC
TRBV6-4,TRBJ1-1,few,TRBD1,CASSFGTGNTEAFF,TGTGCCAGCAGTTTCGGGACAGGGAACACTGAAGCTTTCTTT
TRBV19,TRBJ1-2,NA,NA,CASSIRMGSPGDTF,TGTGCCAGTAGTATCAGGATGGGGTCGCCGGGTGACACCTTC
TRBV20-1,TRBJ2-3,many,NA,CSADADGLPVDTQYF,TGCAGTGCGGACGCTGACGGACTACCCGTCGATACGCAGTATTTT
TRBV19,TRBJ2-7,few,NA,CASSMGGAYEQYF,TGTGCCAGTAGTATGGGTGGGGCCTACGAGCAGTACTTC
TRBV2,TRBJ2-2,NA,TRBD2,CASSVGRDAGELFF,TGTGCCAGCAGTGTCGGGAGGGACGCCGGGGAGCTGTTTTTT
TRBV24-1,TRBJ1-2,NA,TRBD1,CATSDLTGTGGNYGYTF,TGTGCCACCAGTGATTTGACAGGGACAGGGGGTAACTATGGCTACACCTTC
TRBV4-3,TRBJ2-3,many,NA,CASSQEGAVRDTQYF,TGCGCCAGCAGCCAAGAGGGGGCGGTCCGGGATACGCAGTATTTT
TRBV6-1,TRBJ1-5,NA,NA,CTSIDGWSNQPQHF,TGTACCAGCATAGATGGGTGGAGCAATCAGCCCCAGCATTTT
TRBV7-8,TRBJ2-6,once,NA,CASSLDHSGANVLTF,TGTGCCAGCAGCTTGGACCACTCTGGGGCCAACGTCCTGACTTTC
TRBV10-3,TRBJ1-3,few,TRBD1,CAIKETGVGNTIYF,TGTGCCATCAAAGAGACAGGGGTTGGAAACACCATATATTTT
TRBV2,TRBJ2-1,NA,NA,CASSEGGYEQFF,TGTGCCAGCAGTGAAGGGGGGTATGAGCAGTTCTTC
TRBV2,TRBJ1-1,NA,NA,CASSDPRGPGDFF,TGTGCCAGCAGTGATCCGCGGGGCCCGGGGGATTTCTTT
TRBV7-9,TRBJ2-7,NA,NA,CASSFLGGQPSYEQYF,TGTGCCAGCAGTTTTCTAGGAGGACAGCCATCCTACGAGCAGTACTTC
TRBV7-6,TRBJ2-5,NA,TRBD1,CASSTTAHRGNAETQYF,TGTGCCAGCAGCACTACAGCCCACAGGGGAAATGCGGAGACCCAGTACTTC
TRBV10-3,TRBJ1-5,NA,TRBD1,CAISDDGQAWQPQHF,TGTGCCATCAGTGACGACGGACAGGCCTGGCAGCCCCAGCATTTT
TRBV7-9,TRBJ2-3,NA,NA,CATNSGSADTQYF,TGTGCCACCAACTCCGGGTCTGCAGATACGCAGTATTTT
TRBV29-1,TRBJ1-6,NA,NA,CSDKQGYNSPLHF,TGCAGCGATAAGCAGGGTTACAATTCACCCCTCCACTTT
TRBV9,TRBJ2-1,many,NA,CASRDRAGSPDNEQFF,TGTGCCAGCAGGGACCGGGCGGGATCCCCCGACAATGAGCAGTTCTTC
TRBV7-2,TRBJ1-6,NA,NA,CASSLLVEGSPLHF,TGTGCCAGCAGCTTATTAGTCGAGGGTTCACCCCTCCACTTT
TRBV25-1,TRBJ2-1,NA,TRBD2,CASRGLAGGDNEQFF,TGTGCCAGCAGGGGACTAGCGGGAGGGGATAATGAGCAGTTCTTC
TRBV2,TRBJ2-7,NA,TRBD2,CASTQWLAGNEQHF,TGTGCCAGCACCCAGTGGCTAGCGGGAAACGAGCAGCACTTC
TRBV5-1,TRBJ2-7,NA,TRBD2,CASSWGGEELYEQYF,TGCGCCAGCAGCTGGGGGGGGGAGGAGCTCTACGAGCAGTACTTC
TRBV5-1,TRBJ2-1,NA,TRBD2,CASSPPGPLAGESYNEQFF,TGCGCCAGCAGCCCCCCAGGGCCACTAGCGGGAGAATCCTACAATGAGCAGTTCTTC
TRBV2,TRBJ1-6,NA,NA,CASSPGSDNSPLHF,TGTGCCAGCAGCCCGGGATCAGATAATTCACCCCTCCACTTT
TRBV7-6,TRBJ2-2,NA,NA,CASSHDRSALFF,TGTGCCAGCAGCCACGACCGATCGGCGCTGTTTTTT
TRBV6-1,TRBJ2-6,many,TRBD2,CASSATLANGANVLTF,TGTGCCAGCAGTGCAACACTAGCGAACGGGGCCAACGTCCTGACTTTC
TRBV6-2/TRBV6-3,TRBJ1-2,NA,NA,CASSYDRVNYGYTF,TGTGCCAGCAGTTACGACAGAGTTAACTATGGCTACACCTTC
TRBV29-1,TRBJ2-7,many,TRBD2,CSVGTSNSYEQYF,TGCAGCGTAGGGACTAGCAATAGCTACGAGCAGTACTTC
TRBV5-1,TRBJ1-5,NA,NA,CASSFEGDQPQHF,TGCGCCAGCAGCTTTGAGGGTGATCAGCCCCAGCATTTT
TRBV7-3,TRBJ2-1,NA,TRBD2,CASSLGPSGSYNEQFF,TGTGCCAGCAGCTTAGGGCCTAGCGGCTCCTACAATGAGCAGTTCTTC
TRBV10-3,TRBJ1-6,few,NA,CAIQGQGNNSPLHF,TGTGCCATCCAGGGGCAGGGCAACAATTCACCCCTCCACTTT
TRBV3-1,TRBJ2-1,NA,TRBD2,CASSQEAGGYNEQFF,TGTGCCAGCAGCCAAGAAGCGGGGGGATACAATGAGCAGTTCTTC
TRBV7-8,TRBJ1-2,NA,TRBD1,CASSAWTGTNYGYTF,TGTGCCAGCAGCGCCTGGACAGGGACGAACTATGGCTACACCTTC
TRBV20-1,TRBJ2-1,once,NA,CSARDKDRSYNEQFF,TGCAGTGCTAGAGATAAGGACCGCTCCTACAATGAGCAGTTCTTC